The 6 T cell receptor beta chains below were found in one sample sequenced in a study of T cell responses to AZD1222 COVID-19 vaccine. Assay: immunoSEQ multiplex PCR; the TCRdb copy retains only in-frame clones and omits some. The sample records 90,000 or so clones, around 90% being singletons. The material was peripheral blood, obtained 28 days after the second AZD1222 dose. The receptors originated from an adult who received the AZD1222 COVID-19 vaccine.

The chain recombines TRBV6-4 with TRBJ1-1; a possible D gene is TRBD1 (6 bases). Trimming took off 6 bases at V and 2 bases at J, with 13 bases between the two ends. Germline CDR1 MRHNA, CDR2 SNTAGT. There are 14 residues in the CDR3. The chain's CDR3 is CASRGGGDNTEAFF. The CDR3, as DNA: TGTGCCAGCAGGGGAGGGGGAGACAACACTGAAGCTTTCTTT.

The rearrangement links TRBV9 to TRBJ2-3; D may be TRBD2 (6 bases). Germline V lookup: CDR1 SGDLS, CDR2 YYNGEE. The CDR3 extends over 17 amino acids. The V gene lost 0 bases and the J gene lost 0 bases, with 14 bases spanning the gap. The DNA of the CDR3 is TGTGCCAGCAGCGTAGGGCTATTCGGGGGAAGCACAGATACGCAGTATTTT. Translated: CASSVGLFGGSTDTQYF.

The chain joins TRBV19 to TRBJ1-2, with D perhaps matching TRBD1 (6 bases). Germline V gives CDR1 LNHDA, CDR2 SQIVND (reference sequence). Trimming pared 7 bases from V and 4 bases from J, leaving 13 bases between. The CDR3 runs 13 residues. The CDR3 reads CASIKTGSYGYTF. Here the CDR3 DNA reads TGTGCCAGTATCAAGACAGGTAGCTATGGCTACACCTTC.

This chain connects TRBV10-3 to TRBJ2-7, with D unresolved. The CDR3 is made up of 14 amino acids. Germline CDR1 ENHRY, CDR2 SYGVKD. Trimming removed 8 bases at V and 0 bases at J, with 14 bases between. The CDR3 spells CAIAISLSSYEQYV. CDR3 nucleotide sequence: TGTGCCATCGCGATTAGCCTGAGCTCCTACGAGCAGTACGTC.

The CDR3 nucleotides are TGTGCCAGTAGCCATCTTCGGGGGCAGAGGAACACTGAAGCTTTCTTT. It specifies CASSHLRGQRNTEAFF. The gene calls are TRBV19 and TRBJ1-1; D is perhaps TRBD1 (6 bases). Trimming shortened V by 6 bases and J by 1 base, and 18 bases separated the two germline ends. Germline values: CDR1 LNHDA, CDR2 SQIVND (reference sequence). This CDR3 comprises 16 residues. The full variable domain, completed using reference TRBV19 and TRBJ1-1, is DGGITQSPKYLFRKEGQNVTLSCEQNLNHDAMYWYRQDPGQGLRLIYYSQIVNDFQKGDIAEGYSVSREKKESFPLTVTSAQKNPTAFYLCASSHLRGQRNTEAFFGQGTRLTVV.

J is TRBJ1-2 and V is TRBV5-1; D is ambiguous. CDR1 is SGHRS and CDR2 is YFSETQ in the germline V gene. This CDR3 is 12 amino acids long. The V and J ends lost 0 bases and 7 bases respectively, with 7 bases between them. The CDR3 nucleotides read TGCGCCAGCAGCTTGGCCGGGCCTGGCTACACCTTC. Translation: CASSLAGPGYTF.